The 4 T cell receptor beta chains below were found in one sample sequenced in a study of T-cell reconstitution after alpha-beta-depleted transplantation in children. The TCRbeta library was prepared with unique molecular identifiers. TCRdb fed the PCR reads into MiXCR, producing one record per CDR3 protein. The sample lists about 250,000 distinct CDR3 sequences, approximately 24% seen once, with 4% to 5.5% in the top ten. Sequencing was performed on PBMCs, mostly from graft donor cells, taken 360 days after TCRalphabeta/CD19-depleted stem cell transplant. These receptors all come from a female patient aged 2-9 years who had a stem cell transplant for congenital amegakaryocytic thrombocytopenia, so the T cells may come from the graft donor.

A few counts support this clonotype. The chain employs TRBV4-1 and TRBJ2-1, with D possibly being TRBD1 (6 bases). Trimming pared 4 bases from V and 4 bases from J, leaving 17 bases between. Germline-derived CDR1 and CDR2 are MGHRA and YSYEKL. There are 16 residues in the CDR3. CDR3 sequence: CASSRIWDKVYNEQFF. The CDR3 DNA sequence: TGCGCCAGCAGCCGGATTTGGGACAAGGTGTACAATGAGCAGTTCTTC.

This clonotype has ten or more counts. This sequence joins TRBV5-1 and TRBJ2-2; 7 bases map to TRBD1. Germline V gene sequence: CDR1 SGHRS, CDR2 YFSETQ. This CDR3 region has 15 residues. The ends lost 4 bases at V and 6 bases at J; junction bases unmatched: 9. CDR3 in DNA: TGCGCCAGCAGCCGTCGACAGGGTGTAGCCGGGGAGCTGTTTTTT. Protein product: CASSRRQGVAGELFF. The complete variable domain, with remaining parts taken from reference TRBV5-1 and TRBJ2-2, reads KAGVTQTPRYLIKTRGQQVTLSCSPISGHRSVSWYQQTPGQGLQFLFEYFSETQRNKGNFPGRFSGRQFSNSRSEMNVSTLELGDSALYLCASSRRQGVAGELFFGEGSRLTVL.

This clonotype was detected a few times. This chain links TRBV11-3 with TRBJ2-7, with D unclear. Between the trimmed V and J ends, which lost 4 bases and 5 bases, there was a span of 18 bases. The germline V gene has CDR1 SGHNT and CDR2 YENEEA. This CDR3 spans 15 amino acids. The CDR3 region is CASSWGTVPPNEQYF. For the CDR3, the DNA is TGTGCCAGCAGCTGGGGTACCGTCCCTCCGAACGAGCAGTACTTC.

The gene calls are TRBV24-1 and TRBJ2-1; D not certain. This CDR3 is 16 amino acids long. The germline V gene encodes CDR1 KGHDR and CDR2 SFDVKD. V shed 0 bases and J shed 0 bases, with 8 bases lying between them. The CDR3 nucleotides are TGTGCCACCAGTGATTTGTTTACCCTCTCCTACAATGAGCAGTTCTTC. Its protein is CATSDLFTLSYNEQFF.